The 29 T cell receptor beta chains in this list originate from one sample, sequenced in a study of OX40 agonist ivuxolimab in advanced cancers. Some clones are missing from TCRdb's copy, which holds only in-frame ones; the method was immunoSEQ multiplex PCR. The sample consists of 96,000 or so clones, about 84% of them appearing once. Sequenced here: CD4+ or CD8+ T cells sorted from blood, sampled in a trial of the OX40 agonist ivuxolimab. These receptors were collected from an adult with an advanced solid tumor such as melanoma, head and neck, liver or kidney cancer.

This chain joins TRBV2 and TRBJ1-2, with 7 bases lining up with TRBD1. This CDR3 region has 14 residues. CDR1 and CDR2 from the germline V gene are SNHLY and FYNNEI. The junction had 7 bases not matched to a gene; V was cut back by 2 bases and J by 7 bases. CDR3 region: CASSEKYRGAGYTF. CDR3 nucleotide sequence: TGTGCCAGCAGTGAAAAGTACAGGGGAGCTGGCTACACCTTC.

The rearrangement uses TRBV6-4 and TRBJ2-2; D is uncertain. Trimming removed 3 bases from V and 1 base from J, with 6 bases in between. This CDR3 spans 14 amino acids. CDR1 and CDR2 from the germline V gene are MRHNA and SNTAGT. CDR3 nucleotides: TGTGCCAGCAGTGAAGGGCGGAACACCGGGGAGCTGTTTTTT. Protein sequence: CASSEGRNTGELFF.

The rearrangement links TRBV6-5 to TRBJ2-7; D is ambiguous. The CDR3 is 13 amino acids. Trimming cost V 10 bases and J 2 bases, with 15 bases left between them. Looked up from germline, CDR1 is MNHEY and CDR2 is SVGAGI. This CDR3 is CAIHPDHTYEQYF. In nucleotides, the CDR3 is TGTGCCATCCACCCAGACCATACCTACGAGCAGTACTTC.

This chain connects TRBV7-6 to TRBJ2-5, with D possibly being TRBD2 (7 bases). The J call is in doubt because the DNA end fits TRBJ2-7 better. Germline V gene sequence: CDR1 SGHVS, CDR2 FNYEAQ. The CDR3 totals 15 residues. The CDR3 nucleotides read TGTGCCAGCAGCCCAGGGAGGGGGAGACGATACGAGCAGTACTTC. Encoded protein: CASSPGRGRRYEQYF.

The chain combines TRBV9 with TRBJ1-1; 7 bases agree with TRBD1. The CDR3 runs to 14 residues. V trimming: 3 bases; J trimming: 4 bases; junction bases outside the gene matches: 6. Germline V gene data show CDR1 as SGDLS and CDR2 as YYNGEE. The CDR3: CASSGGQFSTEAFF. CDR3 in DNA: TGTGCCAGCAGCGGGGGACAGTTTTCCACTGAAGCTTTCTTT.

This chain connects TRBV9 to TRBJ1-1, with 8 bases identical to TRBD1. J gave up 6 bases and V 2 bases, and 9 bases lay outside the gene matches. Germline values: CDR1 SGDLS, CDR2 YYNGEE. The CDR3 covers 15 residues. The CDR3 spells CASSVTGDGLAEAFF. As DNA, the CDR3 is TGTGCCAGCAGCGTGACAGGGGACGGGTTGGCTGAAGCTTTCTTT.

The V call is TRBV19, the J call TRBJ1-2, with D hard to call. The CDR3 extends over 16 amino acids. Trimming took 2 bases from V and 2 from J, leaving 15 bases between them. Germline V gene data show CDR1 as LNHDA and CDR2 as SQIVND (reference sequence). CDR3 nucleotides: TGTGCCAGTAGTATATACCCGGGAGATCTGAACTATGGCTACACCTTC. Its translation is CASSIYPGDLNYGYTF.

The chain links TRBV4-2 to TRBJ2-2; 8 positions agree with TRBD1. The germline V gene encodes CDR1 LGHNA and CDR2 YNFKEQ. V lost 2 bases to trimming and J lost 7 bases; unmatched junction nucleotides: 9. The CDR3 is 16 amino acids. The CDR3 here is CASSQHRDRPGGELFF. CDR3 DNA: TGTGCCAGCAGCCAACATCGGGACAGGCCGGGCGGGGAGCTGTTTTTT.

This chain links TRBV7-2 with TRBJ2-7, with a weak D call TRBD1 (5 bases). V was clipped by 7 bases and J by 3 bases, with 10 bases between them. This CDR3 is built from 12 residues. Germline V lookup: CDR1 SGHTA, CDR2 FQGNSA. The CDR3 DNA follows: TGTGCCAGCACGAAGACAGACTACGAGCAGTACTTC. Residues: CASTKTDYEQYF.

This clone is termed medium-sized. The rearrangement uses TRBV18 and TRBJ2-2; no reliable D call. The V gene's germline CDR1 is KGHSH and CDR2 LQKENI. Deletions cut 4 bases from V and 4 bases from J, with 10 bases between. The CDR3 contains 14 residues. CDR3 sequence: CASSLNGFTGELFF. The DNA of the CDR3 is TGTGCCAGCTCACTGAACGGATTCACCGGGGAGCTGTTTTTT.

This chain connects TRBV7-9 to TRBJ2-1, with D uncertain. The CDR3 contains 11 residues. Germline V gene lookup returns CDR1 SEHNR and CDR2 FQNEAQ (reference sequence). V lost 1 base and J lost 5, with 0 bases in between. The CDR3 loop reads CASSLDNEQFF. The CDR3 DNA reads as TGTGCCAGCAGCTTAGACAATGAGCAGTTCTTC.

The rearrangement uses TRBV14 and TRBJ2-7, with D tentatively TRBD1 (6 bases). The CDR3 is made up of 15 amino acids. Per germline, CDR1 SGHDN and CDR2 FVKESK. Between the trimmed V and J ends, which lost 0 bases and 6 bases, there was a span of 15 bases. For the CDR3, the DNA is TGTGCCAGCAGCCAAGAGGCAGGGGTGGAACGCGAGCAGTACTTC. This gives the protein CASSQEAGVEREQYF.

This clone was counted once. The chain joins TRBV5-6 to TRBJ2-5; no clear D. This CDR3 spans 13 amino acids. The germline V gene encodes CDR1 SGHDT and CDR2 YYEEEE. The V end lost 4 bases, the J end lost 11 bases, and 18 bases lay between the germline ends. DNA for the CDR3: TGTGCCAGCAGCCCCGGGCAAGCGCTGGAGCAGTACTTC. This sequence encodes CASSPGQALEQYF.

The chain uses TRBV29-1 and TRBJ2-3; no clear D. Per the germline V gene, CDR1 is SQVTM and CDR2 is ANQGSEA. Trimming left V 7 bases short and J 3 bases short, with 8 bases between. The CDR3 is made up of 11 amino acids. In nucleotides, the CDR3 is TGCAGCGGGCGCGAGACAGATACGCAGTATTTT. Protein sequence: CSGRETDTQYF.

The chain carries TRBV11-2 and TRBJ2-1, with 9 positions matching TRBD1. Germline V gene lookup returns CDR1 SGHAT and CDR2 FQNNGV. The CDR3 has 14 residues. Germline trimming cut 4 bases from V and 10 bases from J; bases unmatched to any gene: 8. Here the CDR3 reads CASSSTGGQGEQFF. DNA for the CDR3: TGTGCCAGCAGCTCGACAGGGGGACAGGGAGAGCAGTTCTTC.

V gene TRBV18 combines with J gene TRBJ2-1, with D possibly TRBD2 on 5 matching bases. Germline V gene data show CDR1 as KGHSH and CDR2 as LQKENI. The CDR3 loop spans 11 amino acids. V was cut by 1 base and J by 12 bases, with 7 bases left in between. DNA for the CDR3: TGTGCCAGCTCACCACTTGGAGGGCAGTTCTTC. This codes for CASSPLGGQFF.

This clone was seen just once. The chain carries TRBV7-9 and TRBJ1-6, with unresolved D. Germline assignment: CDR1 SEHNR and CDR2 FQNEAQ (reference sequence). The CDR3 runs to 18 residues. V lost 8 bases, J lost 3 bases, and 23 bases lay in between. The CDR3 nucleotides read TGTGCCAGCTCAAGAGGGCGGGAGGGTTGGGACTATAATTCACCCCTCCACTTT. It codes for CASSRGREGWDYNSPLHF. Looking up the rest from reference TRBV7-9 and TRBJ1-6 gives the full variable domain: DTGVSQNPRHKITKRGQNVTFRCDPISEHNRLYWYRQTLGQGPEFLTYFQNEAQLEKSRLLSDRFSAERPKGSFSTLEIQRTEQGDSAMYLCASSRGREGWDYNSPLHFGNGTRLTVT.

The chain is built from TRBV5-1 and TRBJ2-3; TRBD1 is a possible D gene (6 bases). Germline loops: CDR1 SGHRS, CDR2 YFSETQ. V lost 1 base and J 2 bases, leaving 11 bases between the germline ends. The CDR3 extends over 15 amino acids. The CDR3 DNA follows: TGCGCCAGCAGCTTGTCCGGACAGATCACAGATACGCAGTATTTT. It translates to CASSLSGQITDTQYF.

The rearrangement links TRBV9 to TRBJ2-3; 9 nucleotides match TRBD1. This CDR3 has 14 amino acids. CDR1 SGDLS and CDR2 YYNGEE come from the germline V gene. Unmatched junction bases numbered 2, after V lost 3 bases and J lost 3 bases. The CDR3: CASSAGTGTDTQYF. The CDR3 DNA follows: TGTGCCAGCAGCGCCGGGACAGGGACAGATACGCAGTATTTT. Drawing the rest from reference TRBV9 and TRBJ2-3, the complete variable domain is DSGVTQTPKHLITATGQRVTLRCSPRSGDLSVYWYQQSLDQGLQFLIQYYNGEERAKGNILERFSAQQFPDLHSELNLSSLELGDSALYFCASSAGTGTDTQYFGPGTRLTVL.

The chain couples TRBV6-5 to TRBJ2-5; 8 bases are a match to TRBD2. TRBJ2-7 matches the DNA end more closely, so the J call is doubtful. The CDR3 has 15 residues. CDR1 and CDR2 (germline): MNHEY, SVGAGI. CDR3 sequence: CASKKKAGAVYEQYF. CDR3 sequence (DNA): TGTGCCAGCAAGAAGAAAGCGGGAGCCGTCTACGAGCAGTACTTC.

The V call is TRBV4-2, the J call TRBJ2-7; TRBD2 matches 8 bases. Trimming at V came to 7 bases and at J to 4 bases, leaving 9 bases not matched to a gene. Germline loops: CDR1 LGHNA, CDR2 YNFKEQ. CDR3 length: 14 residues. CDR3 residues: CASTVAGIGYEQYF. CDR3 DNA: TGTGCCAGCACTGTAGCGGGGATAGGTTACGAGCAGTACTTC.

The J gene is TRBJ1-5, the V gene TRBV21-1; TRBD1 is the table's D call and was not checked against the DNA. TRBV21-1 is a known pseudogene. This CDR3 region has 15 residues. CDR3 in amino acids: CASSPDINSNQPQHF. The CDR3 coding sequence is TGTGCCAGCAGCCCCGACATAAACAGCAATCAGCCCCAGCATTTT.

The gene calls are TRBV29-1 and TRBJ2-2; D call uncertain. The CDR3 is made up of 11 amino acids. Germline V gene lookup returns CDR1 SQVTM and CDR2 ANQGSEA. The germline V and J ends were trimmed by 5 bases and 3 bases, with 4 bases remaining between them. This chain's CDR3 is CSVTDTGELFF. The CDR3 DNA sequence: TGCAGCGTTACAGACACCGGGGAGCTGTTTTTT.

Comments on this clone: The sample has other DNA sequences that encode this CDR3 too. For the CDR3, the DNA is TGTGCCAGCAGCTCCTCCGACAGGGGGCGTGGCTACACCTTC. This sequence encodes CASSSSDRGRGYTF. This rearrangement joins TRBV7-2 to TRBJ1-2; 10 bases agree with TRBD1. The V gene's germline CDR1 is SGHTA and CDR2 FQGNSA. The trim removed 4 bases at V and 7 bases at J, leaving 6 bases unmatched. CDR3 length: 14 residues.

The chain links TRBV12-5 to TRBJ2-1, with TRBD2 identical over 16 bases. Germline CDR1 and CDR2: LGHNT and FRNRAP. The CDR3 contains 15 residues. Losses at the gene ends were 5 bases for V and 9 bases for J; bases not matched to a gene: 4. The CDR3 DNA reads TGTGCTAGTGGTGGGACTAGCGGGAGGGGGTCTGAGCAGTTCTTC. Translation: CASGGTSGRGSEQFF.

This clone was recorded many times. V and J are TRBV6-5 and TRBJ1-3, with D maybe TRBD1 (6 bases). Germline loops: CDR1 MNHEY, CDR2 SVGAGI. V lost 6 bases and J 2 bases, leaving 11 bases between the germline ends. CDR3 length equals 14 residues. Here the CDR3 reads CASRLQGTGNTIYF. In nucleotides, the CDR3 is TGTGCCAGCAGATTACAGGGTACTGGAAACACCATATATTTT.

The chain joins TRBV4-1 to TRBJ2-7; D is uncertain. Trimming removed 4 bases at V and 3 bases at J, with 13 bases between. The CDR3 is 14 amino acids. The germline V gene has CDR1 MGHRA and CDR2 YSYEKL. The DNA of the CDR3 is TGCGCCAGCAGCCCTCGACTGGGGAACTACGAGCAGTACTTC. Translated: CASSPRLGNYEQYF.

V and J are TRBV20-1 and TRBJ2-3; weak D call: TRBD2 (5 bases). This CDR3 has 11 amino acids. Germline CDR1 and CDR2: DFQATT and SNEGSKA (reference sequence). V shed 1 base and J shed 6 bases, with 5 bases lying between them. CDR3 DNA sequence: TGCAGTGCTAGAGTAGCGGATACGCAGTATTTT. Translating it yields CSARVADTQYF.

CDR3 in amino acids: CSVTVGETQYF. CDR3 nucleotide sequence: TGCAGCGTGACAGTGGGAGAGACCCAGTACTTC. The chain links TRBV29-1 to TRBJ2-5, with a weak D call TRBD1 (5 bases). Trimming shortened V by 6 bases and J by 4 bases, and 9 bases separated the two germline ends. The CDR3 extends over 11 amino acids. In germline, CDR1 is SQVTM, CDR2 ANQGSEA.